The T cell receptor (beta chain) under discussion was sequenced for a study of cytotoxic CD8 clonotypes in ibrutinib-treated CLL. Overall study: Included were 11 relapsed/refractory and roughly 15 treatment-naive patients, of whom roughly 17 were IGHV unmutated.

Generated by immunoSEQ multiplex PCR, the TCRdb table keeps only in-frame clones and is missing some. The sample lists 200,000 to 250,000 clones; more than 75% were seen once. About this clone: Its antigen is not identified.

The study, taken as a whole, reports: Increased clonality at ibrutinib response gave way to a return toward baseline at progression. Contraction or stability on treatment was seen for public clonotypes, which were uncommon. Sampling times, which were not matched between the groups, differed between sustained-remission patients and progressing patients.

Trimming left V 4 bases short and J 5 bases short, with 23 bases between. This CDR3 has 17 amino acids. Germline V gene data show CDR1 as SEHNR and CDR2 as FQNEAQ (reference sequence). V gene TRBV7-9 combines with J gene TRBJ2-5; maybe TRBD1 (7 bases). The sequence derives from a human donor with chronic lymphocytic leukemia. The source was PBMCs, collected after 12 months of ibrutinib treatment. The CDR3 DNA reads TGTGCCAGCAGCTCCCCCCTTCGACAGGGAGGTTGGGAGACCCAGTACTTC. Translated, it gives CASSSPLRQGGWETQYF.